The 11 T cell receptor beta chains reported below all come from one sample, sequenced in a study of CD8 T cells in Susac syndrome. An amount of RNA that ranged from roughly 0.45 to 1 ug was reverse transcribed with random hexamers. TCRdb itself ran the immunoSEQ multiplex PCR reads through MiXCR, one entry per CDR3 protein. This sample has around 300,000 distinct CDR3 sequences; roughly nine tenths occur once, and the top ten carry roughly 0.07%. Specimen: CD4+ T cells from PBMCs. The origin of the receptors is a human donor with multiple sclerosis.

J is TRBJ2-1 and V is TRBV29-1; 14 bases are shared with TRBD2. CDR1 and CDR2 from the germline V gene are SQVTM and ANQGSEA. J lost 5 bases, V lost 8 bases, and 8 bases had no gene match. The CDR3 extends over 15 amino acids. CDR3 DNA sequence: TGCAGCACAAATCGACTAGCGGGAGGGGACAATGAGCAGTTCTTC. Translating it yields CSTNRLAGGDNEQFF.

The chain uses TRBV18 and TRBJ1-1; D not certain. V lost 1 base and J 6 bases, leaving 6 bases between the germline ends. CDR3 size: 12 residues. CDR1 and CDR2 (germline): KGHSH, LQKENI. Written as DNA, the CDR3 is TGTGCCAGCTCACCACTAGCAGCTGAAGCTTTCTTT. Protein sequence: CASSPLAAEAFF.

The CDR3 region has the DNA TGTGCCAGCAGCTTAGGGACTAGCGGGGTCTACGAGCAGTACTTC. Protein: CASSLGTSGVYEQYF. The rearrangement joins TRBV11-2 to TRBJ2-7; 12 nucleotides agree with TRBD2. Germline trimming cut 1 base from V and 3 bases from J; bases unmatched to any gene: 1. Germline V gives CDR1 SGHAT, CDR2 FQNNGV. CDR3 size: 15 residues.

This sequence joins TRBV6-5 and TRBJ2-1; TRBD2 matches at 9 bases. Germline assignment: CDR1 MNHEY and CDR2 SVGAGI. V shed 7 bases and J 7 bases; nucleotides not matched to a gene: 11. The CDR3 is made up of 15 amino acids. The CDR3 region has the DNA TGTGCCAGCAACCCCGCGGGGGGGCCCGATAATGAGCAGTTCTTC. Its protein is CASNPAGGPDNEQFF.

The J gene is TRBJ2-3, the V gene TRBV20-1; 11 bases map to TRBD2. CDR1 is DFQATT, CDR2 SNEGSKA, per germline (reference sequence). The CDR3 is made up of 16 amino acids. J lost 0 bases, V lost 4 bases, and 6 bases had no gene match. This CDR3 is CSAKGLAEESTDTQYF. The CDR3 nucleotides read TGCAGTGCTAAGGGACTAGCGGAGGAAAGCACAGATACGCAGTATTTT.

V is TRBV30 and J is TRBJ1-3; D unclear. CDR3 length equals 13 residues. Trimming shortened V by 0 bases and J by 6 bases, and 9 bases separated the two germline ends. The V gene's germline CDR1 is GTSNPN and CDR2 SVGIG (reference sequence). CDR3 DNA sequence: TGTGCCTGGAGTGTTGCAGGAGAAAACACCATATATTTT. It codes for CAWSVAGENTIYF. Looking up the rest from reference TRBV30 and TRBJ1-3 gives the full variable domain: SQTIHQWPATLVQPVGSPLSLECTVEGTSNPNLYWYRQAAGRGLQLLFYSVGIGQISSEVPQNLSASRPQDRQFILSSKKLLLSDSGFYLCAWSVAGENTIYFGEGSWLTVV.

V is TRBV20-1 and J is TRBJ2-7; weak D call: TRBD1 (7 bases). The CDR3 consists of 12 residues. Trimming pared 6 bases from V and 5 bases from J, leaving 14 bases between. Germline assignment: CDR1 DFQATT and CDR2 SNEGSKA (reference sequence). In nucleotides, the CDR3 is TGCAGTGCAGGAGGGGGCTTCAACGAGCAGTACTTC. Translated, it gives CSAGGGFNEQYF.

This chain joins TRBV20-1 and TRBJ1-2; D is ambiguous. Germline V lookup: CDR1 DFQATT, CDR2 SNEGSKA (reference sequence). CDR3 length: 13 residues. Trimming removed 1 base from V and 8 bases from J, with 14 bases in between. The CDR3 loop reads CSARAPNRNGYTF. DNA for the CDR3: TGCAGTGCTAGAGCTCCAAACAGAAACGGCTACACCTTC.

The CDR3 DNA reads as TGTGCCGGAACGTACCTAGCGGGGGGCGCCGGGGAGCTGTTTTTT. Translation gives CAGTYLAGGAGELFF. The V gene is TRBV2, the J gene TRBJ2-2; 11 bases align to TRBD2. Germline CDR1 reads SNHLY; CDR2 reads FYNNEI. CDR3 length: 15 residues. Trimming cost V 11 bases and J 6 bases; bases outside gene matches: 11.

The genes are TRBV6-5 and TRBJ1-1; D gene uncertain. Germline CDR1 is MNHEY and CDR2 is SVGAGI. V lost 2 bases, J lost 0 bases, and 13 bases lay in between. The CDR3 contains 16 residues. The CDR3 nucleotides read TGTGCCAGCAGTTACGCGGTGGTTCGGCTGAACACTGAAGCTTTCTTT. It encodes CASSYAVVRLNTEAFF.

This sequence joins TRBV15 and TRBJ2-3; D possibly uses TRBD1 or TRBD2 (5 bases each). The CDR3 loop spans 18 amino acids. Germline V gene sequence: CDR1 LNHNV, CDR2 YYDKDF (reference sequence). V was pared by 0 bases and J by 2 bases, with 18 bases between. The CDR3 protein is CATSRDFILGVNTDTQYF. In DNA form, the CDR3 reads TGTGCCACCAGCAGAGATTTCATATTGGGGGTAAACACAGATACGCAGTATTTT.